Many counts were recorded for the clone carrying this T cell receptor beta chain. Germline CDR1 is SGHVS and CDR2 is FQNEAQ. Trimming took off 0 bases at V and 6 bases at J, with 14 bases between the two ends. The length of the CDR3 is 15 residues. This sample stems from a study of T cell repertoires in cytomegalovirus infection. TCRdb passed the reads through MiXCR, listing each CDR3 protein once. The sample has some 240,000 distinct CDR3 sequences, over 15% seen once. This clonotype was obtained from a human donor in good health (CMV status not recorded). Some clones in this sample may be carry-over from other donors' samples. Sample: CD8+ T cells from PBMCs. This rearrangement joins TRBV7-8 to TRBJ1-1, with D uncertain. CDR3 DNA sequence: TGTGCCAGCAGCTTAGCCGCGGGAGGGATCCCTGAAGCTTTCTTT. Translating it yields CASSLAAGGIPEAFF.